This T cell receptor beta chain stems from a study of blood T cell repertoires in COVID-19. Method: immunoSEQ multiplex PCR; TCRdb's copy keeps in-frame clones and lacks some. The data hold around 130,000 clones, with 80% observed a single time. The trim removed 0 bases at V and 7 bases at J, leaving 7 bases unmatched. Germline V CDR1 and CDR2: SGDLS, YYNGEE. This CDR3 region has 14 residues. The chain recombines TRBV9 with TRBJ2-7, with 7 nucleotides matching TRBD2. The receptor comes from a man aged 60 to 75 with active or convalescent COVID-19. The specimen was peripheral blood. The CDR3 spells CASSVDGLGEEQYF. In DNA form, the CDR3 reads TGTGCCAGCAGCGTAGACGGACTAGGGGAAGAGCAGTACTTC.